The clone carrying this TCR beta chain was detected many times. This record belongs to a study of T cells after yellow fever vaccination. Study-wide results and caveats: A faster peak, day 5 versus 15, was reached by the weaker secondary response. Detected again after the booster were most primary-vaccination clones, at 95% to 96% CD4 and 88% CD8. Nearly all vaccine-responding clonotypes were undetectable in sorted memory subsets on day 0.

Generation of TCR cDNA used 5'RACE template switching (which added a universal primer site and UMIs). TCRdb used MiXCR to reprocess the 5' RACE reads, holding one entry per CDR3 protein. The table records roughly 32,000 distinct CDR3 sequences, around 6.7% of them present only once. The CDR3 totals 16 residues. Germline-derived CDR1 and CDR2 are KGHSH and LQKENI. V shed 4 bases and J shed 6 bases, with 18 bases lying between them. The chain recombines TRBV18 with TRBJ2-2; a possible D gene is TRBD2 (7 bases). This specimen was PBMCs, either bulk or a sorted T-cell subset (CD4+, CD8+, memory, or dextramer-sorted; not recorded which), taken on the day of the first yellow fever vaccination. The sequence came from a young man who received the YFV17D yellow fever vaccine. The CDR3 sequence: CASSLPSGGGAGELFF. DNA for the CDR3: TGTGCCAGCTCACTCCCATCGGGGGGCGGCGCCGGGGAGCTGTTTTTT.